Sequencing of this TCR beta chain was carried out in a study of blood T cell repertoires in COVID-19. In the authors' workflow: Reference gene primer amplification gave nucleated cell count estimates. Profiling relied on immunoSEQ multiplex PCR, and the TCRdb table lists in-frame clones only, not all of them. V and J calls and clone size are given by that table; D and trimming were obtained from the DNA. The sample records 200,000 to 300,000 clones, around 89% being singletons. Seattle patients were enrolled while actively infected and followed longitudinally. The CDR3 totals 15 residues. V was cut by 0 bases and J by 1 base, with 10 bases left in between. CDR1 is SGDLS and CDR2 is YYNGEE in the germline V gene.

Specimen: peripheral blood. The gene calls are TRBV9 and TRBJ1-1; no clear D. The sequence was collected from a woman aged 30 to 39 with COVID-19, enrolled during active disease. CDR3: CASSVGPTENTEAFF. The CDR3 nucleotides read TGTGCCAGCAGCGTAGGACCTACAGAGAACACTGAAGCTTTCTTT. The full variable domain, its missing parts supplied by reference TRBV9 and TRBJ1-1, is DSGVTQTPKHLITATGQRVTLRCSPRSGDLSVYWYQQSLDQGLQFLIQYYNGEERAKGNILERFSAQQFPDLHSELNLSSLELGDSALYFCASSVGPTENTEAFFGQGTRLTVV.